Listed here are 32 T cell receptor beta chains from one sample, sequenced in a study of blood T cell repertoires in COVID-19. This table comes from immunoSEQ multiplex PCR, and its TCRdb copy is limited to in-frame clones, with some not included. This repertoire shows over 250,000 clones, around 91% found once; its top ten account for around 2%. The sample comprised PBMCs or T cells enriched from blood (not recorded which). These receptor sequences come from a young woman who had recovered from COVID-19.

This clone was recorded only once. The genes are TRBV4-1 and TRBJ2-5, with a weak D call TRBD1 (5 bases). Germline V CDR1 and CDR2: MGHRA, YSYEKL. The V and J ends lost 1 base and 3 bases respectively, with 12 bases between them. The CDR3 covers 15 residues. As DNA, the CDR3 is TGCGCCAGCAGCCAAGTCCAGGGTTGGGAAGAGACCCAGTACTTC. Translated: CASSQVQGWEETQYF.

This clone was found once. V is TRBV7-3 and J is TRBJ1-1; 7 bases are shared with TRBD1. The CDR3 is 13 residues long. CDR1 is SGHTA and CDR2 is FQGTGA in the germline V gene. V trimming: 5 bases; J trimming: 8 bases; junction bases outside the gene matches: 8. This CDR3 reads CASSTNRGREAFF. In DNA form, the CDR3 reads TGTGCCAGCAGCACAAACAGGGGTCGGGAAGCTTTCTTT. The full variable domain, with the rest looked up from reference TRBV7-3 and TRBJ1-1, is GAGVSQTPSNKVTEKGKYVELRCDPISGHTALYWYRQSLGQGPEFLIYFQGTGAADDSGLPNDRFFAVRPEGSVSTLKIQRTERGDSAVYLCASSTNRGREAFFGQGTRLTVV.

CDR3 nucleotide sequence: TGTGCCACCAGTGATGCGGGAACCCTTGGGGAGACCCAGTACTTC. Its translation is CATSDAGTLGETQYF. The rearrangement joins TRBV24-1 to TRBJ2-5; tentatively, D is TRBD2 (6 bases). Deletions cut 3 bases from V and 5 bases from J, with 15 bases between. In germline, CDR1 is KGHDR, CDR2 SFDVKD. The CDR3 contains 15 residues.

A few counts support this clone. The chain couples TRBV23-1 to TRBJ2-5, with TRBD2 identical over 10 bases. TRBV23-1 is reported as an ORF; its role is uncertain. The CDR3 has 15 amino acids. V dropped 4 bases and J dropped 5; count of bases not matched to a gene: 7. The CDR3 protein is CASSRVLAGSETQYF. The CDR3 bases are TGCGCCAGCAGTCGAGTACTAGCGGGGAGTGAGACCCAGTACTTC.

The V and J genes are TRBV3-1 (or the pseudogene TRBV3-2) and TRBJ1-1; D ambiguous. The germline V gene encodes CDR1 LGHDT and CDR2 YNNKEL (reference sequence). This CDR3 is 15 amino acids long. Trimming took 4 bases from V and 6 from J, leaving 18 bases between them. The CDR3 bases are TGTGCCAGCAGCCGCAGTGCCGACCGCGGGGCTGAAGCTTTCTTT. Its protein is CASSRSADRGAEAFF.

The CDR3 loop reads CASSVVGAGGPTDTQYF. The DNA for the CDR3 is TGTGCCAGCAGCGTAGTAGGAGCGGGGGGACCCACAGATACGCAGTATTTT. This chain links TRBV9 with TRBJ2-3; 9 bases fit TRBD2. J was trimmed by 2 bases and V by 0 bases; bases with no gene match: 7. CDR1 is SGDLS, CDR2 YYNGEE, per germline. This CDR3 is built from 17 residues.

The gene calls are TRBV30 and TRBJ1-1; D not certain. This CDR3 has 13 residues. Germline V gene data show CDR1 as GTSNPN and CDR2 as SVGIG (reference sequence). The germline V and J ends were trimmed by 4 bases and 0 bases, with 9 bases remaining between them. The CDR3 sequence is CAWTLGMNTEAFF. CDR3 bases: TGTGCCTGGACTCTGGGCATGAACACTGAAGCTTTCTTT.

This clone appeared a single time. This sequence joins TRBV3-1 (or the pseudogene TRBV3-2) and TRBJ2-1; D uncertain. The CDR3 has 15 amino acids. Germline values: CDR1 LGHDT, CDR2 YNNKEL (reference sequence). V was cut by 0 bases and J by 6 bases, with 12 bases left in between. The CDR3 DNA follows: TGTGCCAGCAGCCAAGAACCCCTCGGGTCCAATGAGCAGTTCTTC. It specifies CASSQEPLGSNEQFF.

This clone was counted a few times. The DNA of the CDR3 is TGTGCCACCAGTGCCCTTCGGGGGGGGGAATCTGAAGCTTTCTTT. Encoded protein: CATSALRGGESEAFF. The chain uses TRBV24-1 and TRBJ1-1; maybe TRBD1 (5 bases). The V gene's germline CDR1 is KGHDR and CDR2 SFDVKD. V dropped 5 bases and J dropped 6 bases, with 18 bases sitting between them. This CDR3 has 15 amino acids.

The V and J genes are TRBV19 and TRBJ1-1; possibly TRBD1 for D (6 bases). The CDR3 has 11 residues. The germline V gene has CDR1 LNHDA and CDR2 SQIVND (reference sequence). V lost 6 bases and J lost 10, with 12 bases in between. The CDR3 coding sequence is TGTGCCAGTAGGTTTCAGGGGCGAGCTTTCTTT. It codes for CASRFQGRAFF.

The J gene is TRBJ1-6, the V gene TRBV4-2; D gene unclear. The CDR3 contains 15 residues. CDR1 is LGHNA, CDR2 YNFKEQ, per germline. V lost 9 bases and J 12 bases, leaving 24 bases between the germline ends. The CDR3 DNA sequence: TGTGCCAGTAGAGATGGTCCCAGCGCGAAAGGACCCCTCCACTTT. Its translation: CASRDGPSAKGPLHF.

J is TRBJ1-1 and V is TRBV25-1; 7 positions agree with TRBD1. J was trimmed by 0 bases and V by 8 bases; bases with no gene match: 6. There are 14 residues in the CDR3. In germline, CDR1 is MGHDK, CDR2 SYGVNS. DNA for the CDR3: TGTGCCAGCGAGACAGGGAACATGAACACTGAAGCTTTCTTT. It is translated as CASETGNMNTEAFF.

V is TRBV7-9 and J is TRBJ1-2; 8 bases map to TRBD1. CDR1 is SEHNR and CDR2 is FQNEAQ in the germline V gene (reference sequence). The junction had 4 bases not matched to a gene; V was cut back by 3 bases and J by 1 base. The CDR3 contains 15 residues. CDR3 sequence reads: CASSLTGEDNYGYTF. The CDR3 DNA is TGTGCCAGCAGCTTGACAGGGGAGGATAACTATGGCTACACCTTC.

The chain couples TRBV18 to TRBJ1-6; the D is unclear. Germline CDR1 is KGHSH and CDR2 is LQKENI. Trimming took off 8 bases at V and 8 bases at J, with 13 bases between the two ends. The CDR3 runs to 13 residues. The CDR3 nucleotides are TGTGCCAGCAGCGACCTTAAGGATTCACCCCTCCACTTT. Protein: CASSDLKDSPLHF.

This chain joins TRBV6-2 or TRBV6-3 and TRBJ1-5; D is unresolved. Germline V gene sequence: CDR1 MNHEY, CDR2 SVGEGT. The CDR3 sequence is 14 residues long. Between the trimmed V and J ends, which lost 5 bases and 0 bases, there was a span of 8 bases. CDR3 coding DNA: TGTGCCAGCAGTAAGACACGTAGCAATCAGCCCCAGCATTTT. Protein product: CASSKTRSNQPQHF.

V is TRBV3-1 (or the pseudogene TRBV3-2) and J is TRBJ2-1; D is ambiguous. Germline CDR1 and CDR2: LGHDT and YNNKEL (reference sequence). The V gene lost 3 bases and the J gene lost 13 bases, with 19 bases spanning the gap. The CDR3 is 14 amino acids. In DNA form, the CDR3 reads TGTGCCAGCAGCCATCCGCGCTTGTGGGCCCGCCAGTTCTTC. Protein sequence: CASSHPRLWARQFF.

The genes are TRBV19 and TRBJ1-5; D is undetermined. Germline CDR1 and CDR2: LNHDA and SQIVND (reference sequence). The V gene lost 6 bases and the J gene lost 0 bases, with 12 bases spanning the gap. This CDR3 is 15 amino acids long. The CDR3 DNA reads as TGTGCCAGTAGCTCCGGGATCCATAGCAATCAGCCCCAGCATTTT. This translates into CASSSGIHSNQPQHF.

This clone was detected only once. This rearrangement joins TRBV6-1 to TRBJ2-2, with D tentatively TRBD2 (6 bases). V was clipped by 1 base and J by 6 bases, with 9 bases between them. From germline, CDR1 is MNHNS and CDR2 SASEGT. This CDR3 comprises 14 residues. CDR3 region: CASSEDWGAGELFF. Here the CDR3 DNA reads TGTGCCAGCAGTGAAGATTGGGGGGCCGGGGAGCTGTTTTTT.

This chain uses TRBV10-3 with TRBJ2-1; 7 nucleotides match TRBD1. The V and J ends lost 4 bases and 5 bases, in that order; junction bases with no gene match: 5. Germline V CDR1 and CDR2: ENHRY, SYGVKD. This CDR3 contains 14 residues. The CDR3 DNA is TGTGCCATCAGTGCAAAAGGGACAGACAATGAGCAGTTCTTC. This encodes CAISAKGTDNEQFF.

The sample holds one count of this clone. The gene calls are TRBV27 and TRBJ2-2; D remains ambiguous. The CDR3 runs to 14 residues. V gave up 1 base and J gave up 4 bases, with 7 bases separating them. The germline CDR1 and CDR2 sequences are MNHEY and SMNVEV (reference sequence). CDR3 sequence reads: CASSLFSTTGELFF. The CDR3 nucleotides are TGTGCCAGCAGTTTATTTAGCACCACCGGGGAGCTGTTTTTT.

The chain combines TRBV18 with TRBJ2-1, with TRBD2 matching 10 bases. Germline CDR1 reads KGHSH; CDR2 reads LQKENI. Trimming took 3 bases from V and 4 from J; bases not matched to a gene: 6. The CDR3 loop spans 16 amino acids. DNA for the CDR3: TGTGCCAGCTCACCCTCCAGCGGGGGGGCTTACAATGAGCAGTTCTTC. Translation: CASSPSSGGAYNEQFF.

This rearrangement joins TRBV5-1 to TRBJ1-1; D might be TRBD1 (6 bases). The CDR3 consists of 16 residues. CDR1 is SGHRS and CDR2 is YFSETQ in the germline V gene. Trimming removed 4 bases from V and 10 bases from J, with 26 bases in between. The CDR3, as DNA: TGCGCCAGCAGCGGTACCGCGGGGGGGCCCTCTGTAATAGCTTTCTTT. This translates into CASSGTAGGPSVIAFF.

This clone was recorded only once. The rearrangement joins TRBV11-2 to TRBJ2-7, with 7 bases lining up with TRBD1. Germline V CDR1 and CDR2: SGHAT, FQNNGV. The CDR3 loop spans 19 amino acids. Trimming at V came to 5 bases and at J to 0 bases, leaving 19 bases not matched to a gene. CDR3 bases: TGTGCCAGCAGCCCCATAAGGCAGGGGGTTCCAAAAAGCTCCTACGAGCAGTACTTC. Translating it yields CASSPIRQGVPKSSYEQYF.

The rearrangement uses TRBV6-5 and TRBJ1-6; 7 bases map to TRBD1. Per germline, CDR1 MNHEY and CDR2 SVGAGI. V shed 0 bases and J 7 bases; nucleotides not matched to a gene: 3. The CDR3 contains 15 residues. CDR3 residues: CASSYSGTANSPLHF. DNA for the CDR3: TGTGCCAGCAGTTACTCTGGGACAGCCAATTCACCCCTCCACTTT.

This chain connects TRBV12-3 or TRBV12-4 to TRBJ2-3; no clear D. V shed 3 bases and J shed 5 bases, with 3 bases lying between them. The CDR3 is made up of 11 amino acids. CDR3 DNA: TGTGCCAGCAGTTTCAAAGATACGCAGTATTTT. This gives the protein CASSFKDTQYF.

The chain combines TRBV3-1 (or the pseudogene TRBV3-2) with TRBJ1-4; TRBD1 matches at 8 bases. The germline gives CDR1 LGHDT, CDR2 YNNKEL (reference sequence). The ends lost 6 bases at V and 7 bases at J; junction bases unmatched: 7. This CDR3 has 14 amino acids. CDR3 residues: CASSPTGETEKLFF. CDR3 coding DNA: TGTGCCAGCAGTCCGACAGGGGAAACTGAAAAACTGTTTTTT.

CDR3 coding DNA: TGTGCCAGCAGTCCGGGACAGACCTATGGCTACACCTTC. This translates into CASSPGQTYGYTF. The chain links TRBV25-1 to TRBJ1-2; TRBD1 matches at 7 bases. Germline V gives CDR1 MGHDK, CDR2 SYGVNS. The CDR3 totals 13 residues. V lost 5 bases to trimming and J lost 4 bases; unmatched junction nucleotides: 4.

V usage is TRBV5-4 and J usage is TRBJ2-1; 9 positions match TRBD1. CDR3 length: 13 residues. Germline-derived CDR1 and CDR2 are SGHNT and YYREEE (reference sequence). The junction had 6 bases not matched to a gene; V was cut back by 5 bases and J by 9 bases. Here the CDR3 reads CASSWTGEIEQFF. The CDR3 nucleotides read TGTGCCAGCAGTTGGACAGGGGAGATTGAGCAGTTCTTC. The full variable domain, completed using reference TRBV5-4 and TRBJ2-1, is ETGVTQSPTHLIKTRGQQVTLRCSSQSGHNTVSWYQQALGQGPQFIFQYYREEENGRGNFPPRFSGLQFPNYSSELNVNALELDDSALYLCASSWTGEIEQFFGPGTRLTVL.

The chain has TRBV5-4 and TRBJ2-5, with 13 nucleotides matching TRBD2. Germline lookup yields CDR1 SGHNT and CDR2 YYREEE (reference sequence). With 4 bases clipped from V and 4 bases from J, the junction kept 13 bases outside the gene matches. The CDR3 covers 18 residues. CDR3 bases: TGTGCCAGCAGCCGAAAAGGAACTAGCGGGGGGGCCGGAGAGACCCAGTACTTC. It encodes CASSRKGTSGGAGETQYF.

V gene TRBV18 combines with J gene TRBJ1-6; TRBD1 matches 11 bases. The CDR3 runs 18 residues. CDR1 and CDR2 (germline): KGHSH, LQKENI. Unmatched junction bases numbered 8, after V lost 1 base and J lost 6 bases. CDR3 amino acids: CASSPRTMGQGVNSPLHF. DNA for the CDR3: TGTGCCAGCTCACCACGTACCATGGGACAGGGGGTTAATTCACCCCTCCACTTT.

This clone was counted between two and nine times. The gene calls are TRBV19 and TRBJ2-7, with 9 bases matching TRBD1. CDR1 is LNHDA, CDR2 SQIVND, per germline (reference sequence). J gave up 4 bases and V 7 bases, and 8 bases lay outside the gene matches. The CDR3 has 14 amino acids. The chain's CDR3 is CASTPRDRVYEQYF. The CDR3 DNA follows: TGTGCCAGTACCCCGAGGGACAGGGTATACGAGCAGTACTTC.

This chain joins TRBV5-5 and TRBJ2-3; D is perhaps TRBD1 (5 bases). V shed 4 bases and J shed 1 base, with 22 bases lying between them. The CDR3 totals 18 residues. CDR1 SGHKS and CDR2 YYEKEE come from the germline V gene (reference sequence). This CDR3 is CASSTGPRVRFGTDTQYF. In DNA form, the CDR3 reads TGTGCCAGCAGCACAGGTCCCCGGGTCCGATTCGGCACAGATACGCAGTATTTT.